One sample yielded the 10 T cell receptor beta chains listed below, sequenced in a study of blood T cell repertoires in COVID-19. The table came from immunoSEQ multiplex PCR; TCRdb's copy has only in-frame clones and leaves some out. The data show fewer than 300,000 clones, about 89% seen once. The sample comprised PBMCs or T cells enriched from blood (not recorded which). These receptors were collected from a man aged 40-55 years who had recovered from COVID-19.

The J gene is TRBJ2-2, the V gene TRBV27; perhaps TRBD1 as D (5 bases). The CDR3 extends over 15 amino acids. Trimming shortened V by 5 bases and J by 0 bases, and 10 bases separated the two germline ends. Germline V lookup: CDR1 MNHEY, CDR2 SMNVEV (reference sequence). CDR3 DNA sequence: TGTGCCAGCAGTCATGGGGCGTCGAACACCGGGGAGCTGTTTTTT. It codes for CASSHGASNTGELFF.

The chain employs TRBV5-1 and TRBJ2-5; 12 nucleotides agree with TRBD1. The germline V gene encodes CDR1 SGHRS and CDR2 YFSETQ. V gave up 3 bases and J gave up 0 bases; unmatched junction bases: 6. This CDR3 is built from 17 residues. CDR3 nucleotide sequence: TGCGCCAGCAGCTGGGGGACAGGGGGCCCGCACCAAGAGACCCAGTACTTC. This translates into CASSWGTGGPHQETQYF.

V gene TRBV9 combines with J gene TRBJ2-3, with 7 nucleotides matching TRBD2. CDR3 length: 14 residues. Germline CDR1 and CDR2: SGDLS and YYNGEE. The trim removed 4 bases at V and 6 bases at J, leaving 8 bases unmatched. CDR3 bases: TGTGCCAGCAGCCTCTGGACTAGTAGTGATACGCAGTATTTT. Translated: CASSLWTSSDTQYF.

V is TRBV12-3 or TRBV12-4 and J is TRBJ2-1; maybe TRBD1 (5 bases). The CDR3 loop spans 13 amino acids. Deletions cut 6 bases from V and 4 bases from J, with 10 bases between. The CDR3 region has the DNA TGTGCCAGCAGCATCGACAGTTACAATGAGCAGTTCTTC. This sequence encodes CASSIDSYNEQFF.

The chain employs TRBV18 and TRBJ1-1, with a tentative D call TRBD1 (6 bases). This CDR3 comprises 16 residues. Trimming removed 3 bases from V and 3 bases from J, with 17 bases in between. CDR1 is KGHSH, CDR2 LQKENI, per germline. The CDR3 protein is CASSPAGGRRDTEAFF. CDR3 nucleotide sequence: TGTGCCAGCTCACCCGCCGGGGGGCGCAGGGACACTGAAGCTTTCTTT.

The chain recombines TRBV5-1 with TRBJ2-1; 9 nucleotides agree with TRBD2. The CDR3 length is 13 residues. Germline trimming cut 5 bases from V and 7 bases from J; bases unmatched to any gene: 4. Per the germline V gene, CDR1 is SGHRS and CDR2 is YFSETQ. The CDR3 DNA reads as TGCGCCAGCAGAGTAGCGGGGGAAAATGAGCAGTTCTTC. As protein: CASRVAGENEQFF.

The chain links TRBV14 to TRBJ2-3; D unresolved. The CDR3 is made up of 15 amino acids. V was cut by 0 bases and J by 3 bases, with 10 bases left in between. Germline CDR1 reads SGHDN; CDR2 reads FVKESK. DNA for the CDR3: TGTGCCAGCAGCCAAGACACCTTCCGGACAGATACGCAGTATTTT. Encoded protein: CASSQDTFRTDTQYF.

The chain carries TRBV7-2 and TRBJ2-7, with D tentatively TRBD1 (7 bases). Germline V gene sequence: CDR1 SGHTA, CDR2 FQGNSA. Between the trimmed V and J ends, which lost 7 bases and 5 bases, there was a span of 15 bases. This CDR3 contains 13 residues. The CDR3 spells CASIGGGRDEQYF. The CDR3 bases are TGTGCCAGCATTGGAGGGGGCAGAGACGAGCAGTACTTC. The variable domain in full, completed from reference TRBV7-2 and TRBJ2-7, reads GAGVSQSPSNKVTEKGKDVELRCDPISGHTALYWYRQSLGQGLEFLIYFQGNSAPDKSGLPSDRFSAERTGGSVSTLTIQRTQQEDSAVYLCASIGGGRDEQYFGPGTRLTVT.

This chain joins TRBV6-5 and TRBJ2-7; D is perhaps TRBD1 (5 bases). The germline V gene has CDR1 MNHEY and CDR2 SVGAGI. The V end was cut by 5 bases, the J end by 4 bases, with 15 bases between. This CDR3 spans 14 amino acids. The CDR3 protein is CASSPRKGAYEQYF. The CDR3 coding sequence is TGTGCCAGCAGTCCTCGGAAAGGGGCTTACGAGCAGTACTTC.

The rearrangement links TRBV28 to TRBJ1-3; perhaps TRBD1 as D (6 bases). Deletions cut 6 bases from V and 4 bases from J, with 13 bases between. This CDR3 is built from 14 residues. Germline-derived CDR1 and CDR2 are MDHEN and SYDVKM. The chain's CDR3 is CASRGTSGGNTIYF. As DNA, the CDR3 is TGTGCCAGCAGGGGGACAAGTGGAGGAAACACCATATATTTT.